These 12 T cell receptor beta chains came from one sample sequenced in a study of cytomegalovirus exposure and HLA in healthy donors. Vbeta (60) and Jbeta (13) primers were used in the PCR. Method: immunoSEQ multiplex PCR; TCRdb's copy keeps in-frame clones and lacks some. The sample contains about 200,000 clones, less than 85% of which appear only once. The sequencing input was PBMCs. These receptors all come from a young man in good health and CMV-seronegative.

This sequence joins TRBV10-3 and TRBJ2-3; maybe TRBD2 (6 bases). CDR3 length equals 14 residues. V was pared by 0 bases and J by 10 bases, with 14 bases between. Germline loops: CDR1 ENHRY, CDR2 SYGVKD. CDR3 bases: TGTGCCATCAGTGAGTCCCCCGGAGGGGTTGCGCAGTATTTT. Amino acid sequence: CAISESPGGVAQYF.

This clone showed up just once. As DNA, the CDR3 is TGCAGCGTTGATTACGGTTCAGGCCTCTTAGGCTACACCTTC. Its protein product is CSVDYGSGLLGYTF. The chain couples TRBV29-1 to TRBJ1-2; D is unclear. Trimming removed 3 bases at V and 8 bases at J, with 19 bases between. The CDR3 loop spans 14 amino acids. Looked up from germline, CDR1 is SQVTM and CDR2 is ANQGSEA.

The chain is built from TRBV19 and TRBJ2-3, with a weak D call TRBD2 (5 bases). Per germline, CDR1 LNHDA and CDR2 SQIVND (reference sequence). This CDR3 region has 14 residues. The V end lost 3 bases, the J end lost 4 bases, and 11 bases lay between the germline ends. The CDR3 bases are TGTGCCAGTAGTATGGGGAGTCGAGCAGATACGCAGTATTTT. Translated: CASSMGSRADTQYF.

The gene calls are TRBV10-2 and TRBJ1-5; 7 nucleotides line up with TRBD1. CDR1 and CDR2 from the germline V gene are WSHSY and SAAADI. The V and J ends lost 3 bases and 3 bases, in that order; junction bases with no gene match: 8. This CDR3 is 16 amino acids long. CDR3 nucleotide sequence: TGCGCCAGCAGTGATCCGAAGGGGACAGTCAATCAGCCCCAGCATTTT. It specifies CASSDPKGTVNQPQHF.

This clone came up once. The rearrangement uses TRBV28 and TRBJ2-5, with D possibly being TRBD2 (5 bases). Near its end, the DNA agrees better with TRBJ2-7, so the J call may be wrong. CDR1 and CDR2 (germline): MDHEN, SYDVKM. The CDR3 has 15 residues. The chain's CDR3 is CASSKERNRNYEQYF. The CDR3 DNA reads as TGTGCCAGCAGCAAGGAGCGGAATCGGAATTACGAGCAGTACTTC.

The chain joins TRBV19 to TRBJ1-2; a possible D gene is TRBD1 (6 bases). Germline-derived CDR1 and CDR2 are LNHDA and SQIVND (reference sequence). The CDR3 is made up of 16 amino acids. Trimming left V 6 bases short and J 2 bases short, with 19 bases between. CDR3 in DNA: TGTGCCAGTAGCCCAACCTCCGGGACACTGAACTATGGCTACACCTTC. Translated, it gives CASSPTSGTLNYGYTF.

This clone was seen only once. Here the CDR3 DNA reads TGTGCCAGCCGAAGGACAGGGGAGGAAAAAACTGAAGCTTTCTTT. Its translation is CASRRTGEEKTEAFF. This chain joins TRBV6-5 and TRBJ1-1; the match to TRBD1 covers 9 bases. The V gene end was trimmed by 8 bases and the J gene end by 5 bases; junction bases not matched to a gene: 12. Germline loops: CDR1 MNHEY, CDR2 SVGAGI. This CDR3 has 15 residues.

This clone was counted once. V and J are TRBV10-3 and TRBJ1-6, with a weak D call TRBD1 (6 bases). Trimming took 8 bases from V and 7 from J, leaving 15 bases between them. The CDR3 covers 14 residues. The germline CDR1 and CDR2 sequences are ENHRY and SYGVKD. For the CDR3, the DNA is TGTGCCATCTCCCCTCAGGGGTCCAATTCACCCCTCCACTTT. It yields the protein CAISPQGSNSPLHF.

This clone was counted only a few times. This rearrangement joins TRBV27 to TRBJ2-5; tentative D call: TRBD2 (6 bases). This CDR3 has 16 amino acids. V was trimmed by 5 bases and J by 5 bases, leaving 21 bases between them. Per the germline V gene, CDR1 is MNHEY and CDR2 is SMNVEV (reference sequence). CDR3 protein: CASSPSPGLGKETQYF. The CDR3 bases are TGTGCCAGCAGTCCCTCTCCGGGACTCGGGAAGGAGACCCAGTACTTC.

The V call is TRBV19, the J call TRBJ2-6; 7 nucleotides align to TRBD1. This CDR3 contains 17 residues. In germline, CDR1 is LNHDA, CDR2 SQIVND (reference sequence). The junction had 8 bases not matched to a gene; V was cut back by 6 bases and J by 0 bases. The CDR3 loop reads CASRLTGSSSGANVLTF. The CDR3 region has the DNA TGTGCCAGTAGATTGACAGGGTCTAGCTCTGGGGCCAACGTCCTGACTTTC.

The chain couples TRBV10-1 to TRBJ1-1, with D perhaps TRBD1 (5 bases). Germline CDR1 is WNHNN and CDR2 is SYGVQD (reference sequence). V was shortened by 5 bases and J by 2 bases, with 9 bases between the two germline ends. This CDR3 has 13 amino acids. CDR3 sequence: CASSLQGNTEAFF. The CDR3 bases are TGCGCCAGCAGTCTTCAGGGAAACACTGAAGCTTTCTTT.

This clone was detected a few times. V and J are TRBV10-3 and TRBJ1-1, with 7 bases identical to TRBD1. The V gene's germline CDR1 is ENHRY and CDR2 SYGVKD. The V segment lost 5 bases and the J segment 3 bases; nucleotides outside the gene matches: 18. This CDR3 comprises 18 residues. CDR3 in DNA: TGTGCCATCAGTAACACCGGGACAGACAATAATTGGGACACTGAAGCTTTCTTT. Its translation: CAISNTGTDNNWDTEAFF.